This record covers a single T cell receptor (beta chain). No antigen is known for it. PCR primers comprised 60 Vbeta and 13 Jbeta primers. Repertoires were generated with immunoSEQ multiplex PCR, while TCRdb's copy carries only in-frame clones and drops some. The sample table includes 150,000 to 200,000 clones. The data were obtained in a study of cytomegalovirus exposure and HLA in healthy donors. Whole-study results and caveats: Data from an earlier analysis indicated that most TCR beta V segments were productive either about 87% or about 30% of the time. The investigators catalogued 150 to 200 TCR beta chains as cytomegalovirus-associated.

The CDR3 loop spans 17 amino acids. After removal of 0 bases from V and 4 bases from J, the junction contained 8 bases not matched to a gene. CDR1 SGHNT and CDR2 YENEEA come from the germline V gene. The sequence came from a woman under 30 in good health and CMV-seropositive. The chain has TRBV11-3 and TRBJ2-1; 8 bases fit TRBD2. The material sequenced was PBMCs. CDR3 sequence (DNA): TGTGCCAGCAGCTTAGATCTCTTGCGGGGGGATTACAATGAGCAGTTCTTC. It is translated as CASSLDLLRGDYNEQFF.